Below, 16 T cell receptor beta chains from the same sample are listed, as sequenced in a study of CD8 T cells in Susac syndrome. Random hexamers were used to reverse transcribe about 0.45 to 1 ug of RNA. Using its own MiXCR run on the immunoSEQ multiplex PCR reads, TCRdb lists one record per CDR3 protein. The sample holds 130,000 to 150,000 distinct CDR3 sequences, roughly 95% seen once. Sequencing used CD4+ T cells from PBMCs. The origin of the receptors is a human donor in good health.

The chain employs TRBV9 and TRBJ1-3, with D unresolved. This CDR3 contains 17 residues. From germline, CDR1 is SGDLS and CDR2 YYNGEE. The V and J ends lost 0 bases and 1 base respectively, with 14 bases between them. The CDR3 sequence is CASSVGIGLLSGNTIYF. The CDR3, as DNA: TGTGCCAGCAGCGTAGGGATTGGGTTACTGTCTGGAAACACCATATATTTT.

The chain uses TRBV20-1 and TRBJ1-5; D may be TRBD1 (6 bases). CDR3 length equals 15 residues. Germline loops: CDR1 DFQATT, CDR2 SNEGSKA (reference sequence). Deletions cut 0 bases from V and 1 base from J, with 10 bases between. Written as DNA, the CDR3 is TGCAGTGCTAGAGATGTCAGGGGCAGCAATCAGCCCCAGCATTTT. Protein product: CSARDVRGSNQPQHF.

The V and J genes are TRBV27 and TRBJ2-1; tentative D call: TRBD2 (6 bases). Germline loops: CDR1 MNHEY, CDR2 SMNVEV (reference sequence). The CDR3 extends over 15 amino acids. Trimming left V 2 bases short and J 5 bases short, with 13 bases between. The CDR3 loop is CASSLRGVSDNEQFF. The CDR3 region has the DNA TGTGCCAGCAGTTTACGCGGGGTGTCAGACAATGAGCAGTTCTTC.

This clonotype is a singleton in its sample. J is TRBJ2-4 and V is TRBV5-4; the match to TRBD1 covers 7 bases. V was clipped by 4 bases and J by 6 bases; unmatched bases: 7. The CDR3 contains 14 residues. The germline V gene has CDR1 SGHNT and CDR2 YYREEE (reference sequence). The CDR3 spells CASSMRDSLNIQYF. The CDR3 nucleotides are TGTGCCAGCAGCATGAGGGACAGCCTAAACATTCAGTACTTC.

The chain recombines TRBV4-2 with TRBJ2-3, with D perhaps TRBD2 (7 bases). Germline V gene lookup returns CDR1 LGHNA and CDR2 YNFKEQ. V was clipped by 4 bases and J by 2 bases, with 16 bases between them. This CDR3 has 16 amino acids. Here the CDR3 DNA reads TGTGCCAGCAGCCCAGGCGGGCGGGGGCTCACAGATACGCAGTATTTT. It yields the protein CASSPGGRGLTDTQYF.

The chain recombines TRBV20-1 with TRBJ2-1, with 15 bases matching TRBD2. Germline V gene lookup returns CDR1 DFQATT and CDR2 SNEGSKA (reference sequence). The CDR3 has 19 residues. J was trimmed by 2 bases and V by 1 base; bases with no gene match: 9. The CDR3 reads CSARVPSGLAGGTYNEQFF. The CDR3 DNA follows: TGCAGTGCTAGAGTACCGTCGGGACTAGCGGGAGGAACCTACAATGAGCAGTTCTTC.

The gene calls are TRBV20-1 and TRBJ2-1, with a weak D call TRBD2 (5 bases). CDR3 length equals 15 residues. V was pared by 5 bases and J by 3 bases, with 17 bases between. From germline, CDR1 is DFQATT and CDR2 SNEGSKA (reference sequence). CDR3 bases: TGCAGTGCTCGCAAGACTACAAAGGGCTACAATGAGCAGTTCTTC. Translating it yields CSARKTTKGYNEQFF.

This clonotype was detected only once. This CDR3 is CASSDGPGDGYTF. Written as DNA, the CDR3 is TGTGCCAGCAGTGACGGGCCAGGGGATGGCTACACCTTC. The rearrangement uses TRBV6-4 and TRBJ1-2; D possibly corresponds to TRBD1 (6 bases). Trimming left V 2 bases short and J 6 bases short, with 10 bases between. In germline, CDR1 is MRHNA, CDR2 SNTAGT. The CDR3 sequence is 13 residues long.

V and J are TRBV7-2 and TRBJ1-4, with no clear D. The CDR3 totals 13 residues. V lost 4 bases and J 9 bases, leaving 12 bases between the germline ends. CDR1 is SGHTA and CDR2 is FQGNSA in the germline V gene. CDR3 region: CASSSLDRQKLFF. The CDR3 DNA follows: TGTGCCAGCAGCTCCTTGGACCGGCAAAAACTGTTTTTT.

V and J are TRBV7-2 and TRBJ1-2, with TRBD1 matching 9 bases. J gave up 3 bases and V 4 bases, and 12 bases lay outside the gene matches. Germline CDR1 is SGHTA and CDR2 is FQGNSA. The CDR3 sequence is 17 residues long. The CDR3 reads CASSSPSQGAGDYGYTF. CDR3 nucleotide sequence: TGTGCCAGCAGCTCACCCTCACAGGGGGCTGGTGACTATGGCTACACCTTC.

The chain links TRBV24-1 to TRBJ2-7; TRBD1 is a possible D gene (5 bases). CDR3 length: 16 amino acids. Trimming took 4 bases from V and 0 from J, leaving 15 bases between them. Germline V gene lookup returns CDR1 KGHDR and CDR2 SFDVKD. The DNA of the CDR3 is TGTGCCACCAGTGACCCCCGGCACAGGAGCTCCTACGAGCAGTACTTC. This sequence encodes CATSDPRHRSSYEQYF.

The V and J genes are TRBV4-2 and TRBJ1-1, with D possibly being TRBD1 (6 bases). V lost 0 bases, J lost 1 base, and 15 bases lay in between. This CDR3 has 17 residues. CDR1 LGHNA and CDR2 YNFKEQ come from the germline V gene. The CDR3 bases are TGTGCCAGCAGCCAAGAAAGCGGGGGCGCGACGAACACTGAAGCTTTCTTT. Protein: CASSQESGGATNTEAFF.

Only one count was recorded for this clonotype. The CDR3 here is CASSQVWGRGTGELFF. The CDR3 DNA sequence: TGTGCCAGCAGCCAAGTGTGGGGACGTGGCACCGGGGAGCTGTTTTTT. The gene calls are TRBV14 and TRBJ2-2; the D call may be TRBD1 or TRBD2 (5 bases each). The germline V gene has CDR1 SGHDN and CDR2 FVKESK. Trimming stripped 1 base from V and 4 bases from J, with 13 bases between. The CDR3 has 16 residues.

The chain combines TRBV20-1 with TRBJ1-5; TRBD1 agrees at 9 bases. Per the germline V gene, CDR1 is DFQATT and CDR2 is SNEGSKA (reference sequence). The CDR3 covers 15 residues. After removal of 3 bases from V and 10 bases from J, the junction contained 13 bases not matched to a gene. The CDR3 reads CSASLGTGNPPPQHF. The DNA of the CDR3 is TGCAGTGCTAGTTTGGGGACAGGGAATCCCCCTCCCCAGCATTTT.

This clonotype was recorded once. This chain links TRBV24-1 with TRBJ1-2; D ambiguous. In germline, CDR1 is KGHDR, CDR2 SFDVKD. The V gene lost 5 bases and the J gene lost 4 bases, with 10 bases spanning the gap. This CDR3 has 13 residues. The CDR3 nucleotides read TGTGCCACCAGTGCGGGGAGAGGCTATGGCTACACCTTC. It yields the protein CATSAGRGYGYTF.

The genes are TRBV10-3 and TRBJ1-2; the D gene is possibly TRBD1 (6 bases). The CDR3 extends over 14 amino acids. CDR1 ENHRY and CDR2 SYGVKD come from the germline V gene. Trimming cost V 2 bases and J 7 bases, with 14 bases left between them. CDR3 nucleotides: TGTGCCATCAGTGAGATAGGGGGGCAAGTTGGCTACACCTTC. Residues: CAISEIGGQVGYTF.